This T cell receptor beta chain is from a study of shared clonotypes between healthy human individuals. Study overall: Researchers assigned three CD4 naive, three CD4 memory, two CD8 naive and one CD8 memory plate to each donor. Study-level results: Genetic and exposure-history diversity was limited by the few donors.

Comment on this clone: Antigen unknown.

Germline V CDR1 and CDR2: MNHNY, SVGAGI (reference sequence). The ends were cut back, 3 bases at V and 4 bases at J, with 12 bases in the middle. This CDR3 comprises 14 residues. Deep level was the assay's run setting. Original data processing: ImmunoSEQ supplied junction-only sequences lacking quality scores, so filtering was different. The repertoire was sequenced with immunoSEQ multiplex PCR; TCRdb's copy has only in-frame clones and lacks some. The V and J calls and clone size come from that table; D and trimming were worked out from the DNA. This table holds over 850,000 clones, around 78% found once.

J is TRBJ1-1 and V is TRBV6-6, with D maybe TRBD1 (5 bases). Material for sequencing was memory CD4+ T cells from PBMCs. The subset here: CD45RA-negative fraction. The clonotype originates from a man younger than 35 in good health. Some clones in this sample may be carry-over from other donors' samples. The DNA for the CDR3 is TGTGCCAGCAGTTATTCATCGGGGACCACTGAAGCTTTCTTT. Its translation is CASSYSSGTTEAFF.